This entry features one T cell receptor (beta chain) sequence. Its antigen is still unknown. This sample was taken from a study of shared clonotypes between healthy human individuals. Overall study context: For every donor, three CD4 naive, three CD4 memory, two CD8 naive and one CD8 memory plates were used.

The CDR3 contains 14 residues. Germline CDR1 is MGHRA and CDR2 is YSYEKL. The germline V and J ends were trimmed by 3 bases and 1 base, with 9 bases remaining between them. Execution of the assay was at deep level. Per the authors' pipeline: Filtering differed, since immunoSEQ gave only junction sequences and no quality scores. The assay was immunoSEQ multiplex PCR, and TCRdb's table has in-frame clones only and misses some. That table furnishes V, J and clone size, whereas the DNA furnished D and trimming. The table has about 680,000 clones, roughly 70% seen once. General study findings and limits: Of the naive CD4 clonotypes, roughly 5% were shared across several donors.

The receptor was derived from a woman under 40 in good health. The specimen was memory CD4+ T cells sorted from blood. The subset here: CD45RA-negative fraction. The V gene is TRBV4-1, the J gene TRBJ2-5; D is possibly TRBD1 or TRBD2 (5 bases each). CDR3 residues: CASSHPGTQETQYF. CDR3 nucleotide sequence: TGCGCCAGCAGCCATCCCGGGACCCAAGAGACCCAGTACTTC.